What follows are 7 T cell receptor beta chains derived from one specimen sequenced in a study of cytomegalovirus exposure and HLA in healthy donors. PCR used 60 Vbeta primers and 13 Jbeta primers. Only in-frame clones appear in the TCRdb table, and some are missing; sequencing was by immunoSEQ multiplex PCR. The data show around 190,000 clones, with roughly 80% seen just once and about 3% held by the top ten. Sequencing was done on a sample of PBMCs. These receptors were obtained from a woman in her twenties or thirties in good health and CMV-seropositive.

The chain links TRBV7-6 to TRBJ2-2, with 11 bases lining up with TRBD2. V dropped 0 bases and J dropped 3; count of bases not matched to a gene: 9. This CDR3 comprises 19 residues. Germline V gene lookup returns CDR1 SGHVS and CDR2 FNYEAQ. The CDR3 protein is CASSLAAETSGIDTGELFF. The CDR3 DNA is TGTGCCAGCAGCTTAGCCGCAGAGACTAGCGGGATTGACACCGGGGAGCTGTTTTTT.

The genes are TRBV4-2 and TRBJ2-5; D possibly corresponds to TRBD2 (6 bases). The J call may be wrong; the DNA end is better matched by TRBJ2-7. The CDR3 covers 14 residues. The germline CDR1 and CDR2 sequences are LGHNA and YNFKEQ. CDR3 protein: CASSQDRGWSEQYF. CDR3 sequence (DNA): TGTGCCAGCAGCCAAGATCGGGGGTGGTCCGAGCAGTACTTC.

This chain links TRBV7-9 with TRBJ2-1, with 9 bases that match TRBD2. J gave up 12 bases and V 0 bases, and 12 bases lay outside the gene matches. The germline V gene encodes CDR1 SEHNR and CDR2 FQNEAQ (reference sequence). The CDR3 is 16 residues long. The DNA for the CDR3 is TGTGCCAGCAGCTTAGCCACCAGCGGGAGGTGGTATGGGCAGTTCTTC. Translating it yields CASSLATSGRWYGQFF.

The chain combines TRBV11-2 with TRBJ2-2, with TRBD2 matching 7 bases. J gave up 3 bases and V 5 bases, and 9 bases lay outside the gene matches. The germline CDR1 and CDR2 sequences are SGHAT and FQNNGV. The CDR3 totals 16 residues. The CDR3 DNA sequence: TGTGCCAGCAGCCCCAGTTTTCGGGGGGACACCGGGGAGCTGTTTTTT. This sequence encodes CASSPSFRGDTGELFF. Combining the CDR3 with reference TRBV11-2 and TRBJ2-2 gives the whole variable domain EAGVAQSPRYKIIEKRQSVAFWCNPISGHATLYWYQQILGQGPKLLIQFQNNGVVDDSQLPKDRFSAERLKGVDSTLKIQPAKLEDSAVYLCASSPSFRGDTGELFFGEGSRLTVL.

V and J are TRBV7-2 and TRBJ2-7; the match to TRBD1 covers 9 bases. CDR3 length: 15 residues. Germline V gene sequence: CDR1 SGHTA, CDR2 FQGNSA. V trimming: 1 base; J trimming: 5 bases; junction bases outside the gene matches: 6. This CDR3 is CASSLGGTGSNEQYF. The CDR3 coding sequence is TGTGCCAGCAGCTTAGGAGGGACAGGGAGTAACGAGCAGTACTTC.

The V gene is TRBV7-6, the J gene TRBJ1-1, with TRBD1 as a possible D gene (6 bases). Germline CDR1 and CDR2: SGHVS and FNYEAQ. Deletions cut 4 bases from V and 0 bases from J, with 9 bases between. CDR3 length equals 14 residues. CDR3 sequence (DNA): TGTGCCAGCAGCTCCACAGGGTTGAACACTGAAGCTTTCTTT. It encodes CASSSTGLNTEAFF.

This clone occurred a few times. The CDR3 sequence is CASSLAGGSDEQFF. The CDR3 DNA sequence: TGTGCCAGCAGCTTAGCGGGAGGGAGTGATGAGCAGTTCTTC. This chain connects TRBV11-2 to TRBJ2-1; TRBD2 agrees at 8 bases. The J segment lost 8 bases and the V segment lost 1 base, leaving 4 bases of the junction unmatched. The CDR3 length is 14 residues. Germline V gives CDR1 SGHAT, CDR2 FQNNGV. The variable domain in full, completed from reference TRBV11-2 and TRBJ2-1, reads EAGVAQSPRYKIIEKRQSVAFWCNPISGHATLYWYQQILGQGPKLLIQFQNNGVVDDSQLPKDRFSAERLKGVDSTLKIQPAKLEDSAVYLCASSLAGGSDEQFFGPGTRLTVL.